This T cell receptor (beta chain) was obtained from a study of CD8 T cells in ankylosing spondylitis. Study-wide results and limits: Fewer than 10 highly homologous variants formed a TCR beta motif that appeared characteristic of ankylosing spondylitis blood.

Quantitative 5'-RACE was performed with molecular barcodes, and it yielded the TCR beta libraries. One entry per CDR3 protein, called by TCRdb with MiXCR from the 5' RACE reads. The data show 300,000 to 400,000 distinct CDR3 sequences, approximately 22% seen once. With 6 bases removed from V and 4 bases from J, the gap between germline ends came to 16 bases. Germline V gene data show CDR1 as ENHRY and CDR2 as SYGVKD. The CDR3 runs to 15 residues. On this clonotype itself: Its antigen is not identified.

The sequenced material came from blood, either unsorted or a sorted T cell fraction (not recorded which). This clonotype was obtained from a male donor with ankylosing spondylitis or in good health (not recorded which). The rearrangement links TRBV10-3 to TRBJ2-1; the D gene is possibly TRBD1 (6 bases). CDR3 residues: CAISPPRGEYNEQFF. CDR3 DNA: TGTGCCATCAGCCCCCCCAGGGGAGAATACAATGAGCAGTTCTTC.